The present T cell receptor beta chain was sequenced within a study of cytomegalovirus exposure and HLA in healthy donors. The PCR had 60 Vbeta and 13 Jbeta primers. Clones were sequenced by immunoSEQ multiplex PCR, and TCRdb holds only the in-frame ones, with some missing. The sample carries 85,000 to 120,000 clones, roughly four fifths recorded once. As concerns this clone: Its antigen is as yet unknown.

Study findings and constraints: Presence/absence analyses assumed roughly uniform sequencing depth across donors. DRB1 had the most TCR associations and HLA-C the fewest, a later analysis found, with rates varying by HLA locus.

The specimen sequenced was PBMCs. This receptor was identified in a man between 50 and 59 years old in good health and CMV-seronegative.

This CDR3 is CASSGPLAGSTDTQYF. CDR3 coding DNA: TGTGCCAGCAGCGGTCCACTAGCGGGGTCCACAGATACGCAGTATTTT. The chain couples TRBV5-4 to TRBJ2-3; TRBD2 matches at 10 bases. Germline CDR1 SGHNT, CDR2 YYREEE (reference sequence). CDR3 size: 16 residues. Trimming at V came to 4 bases and at J to 2 bases, leaving 7 bases not matched to a gene.